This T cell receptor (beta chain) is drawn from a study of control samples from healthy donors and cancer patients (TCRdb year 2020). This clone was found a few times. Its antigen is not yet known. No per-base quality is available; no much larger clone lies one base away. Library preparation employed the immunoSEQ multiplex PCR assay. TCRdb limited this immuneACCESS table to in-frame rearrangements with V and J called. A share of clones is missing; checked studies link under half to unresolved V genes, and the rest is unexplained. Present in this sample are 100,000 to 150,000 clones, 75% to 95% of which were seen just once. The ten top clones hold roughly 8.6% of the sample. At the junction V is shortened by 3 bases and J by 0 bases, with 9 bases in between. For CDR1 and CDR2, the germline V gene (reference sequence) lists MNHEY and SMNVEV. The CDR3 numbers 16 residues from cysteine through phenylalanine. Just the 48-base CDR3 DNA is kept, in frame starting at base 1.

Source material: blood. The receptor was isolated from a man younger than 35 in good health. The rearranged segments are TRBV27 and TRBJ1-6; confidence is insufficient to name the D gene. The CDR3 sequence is CASSFLGSSYNSPLHF. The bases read TGTGCCAGCAGTTTCCTTGGCAGCTCCTATAATTCACCCCTCCACTTT.